This T cell receptor (beta chain) was profiled in a study of blood T cells in healthy people across ages (dated by TCRdb to between 2014 and 2017). The study in broad terms: In model experiments, roughly one uniquely barcoded TCR beta cDNA molecule per two T cells was captured by template switching. To track age-related changes in TCR beta repertoire diversity, the study relied on deep sequencing normalized with unique cDNA molecular identifiers. Donors were grouped into four age groups: young (average roughly 17 years), middle-aged (roughly 40), aged (around 60) and long-lived (roughly 80). To avoid experimental bias, donors of different ages were distributed randomly across sequencing lanes. The study analyzed two additional independent replicas of 1 million unique cDNA reads from the same blood draw for two donors, one aged 18 to 29 and one aged 80 or older. Results the study describes overall, beyond this receptor: Compared with the aged group, the long-lived group had more naive CD4+ T cells, fewer expanded clones and increased TCR diversity, a pattern suggesting age selection. Bulk unsorted PBMC profiling prevented conclusive comparison of naive and antigen-experienced compartments. Estimates of total diversity based on one million sequenced T cells were considered lower bounds and underestimates. There was a strong correlation between observed TCR beta diversity and the percentage of naive T cells measured by flow cytometry. Because the CMV infection status of the donors was unknown, age-related changes in expanded clonotypes may potentially have been confounded. As age increased, observed TCR beta diversity per million T cells dropped in a roughly linear way, and a significant reduction was already evident by age about 40.

V and J are truncated by 5 bases and 3 bases respectively, leaving an intervening sequence of 16 bases. From its cysteine to its phenylalanine, the CDR3 spans 16 amino acids. Just CDR3 DNA is preserved here, 48 bases in frame from base 1. As encoded in the germline V gene, CDR1 is WSHSY while CDR2 is SAAADI. Comment on this clonotype: The specificity of this receptor is unknown. No qualities accompany the bases; no much larger clone lies one base away.

Library construction relied on 5' RACE. The reads were generated on an Illumina HiSeq 2500. A second roughly 6 to 12 cycle PCR used a sample-barcoded 5' primer and a J-beta primer mix. A template-switch 5' adaptor carrying 12 random nucleotides introduced a unique molecular identifier onto each TCR beta cDNA molecule. At least 2.5 million CDR3-containing paired-end reads were obtained from each sample. First-strand cDNA synthesis was performed from all RNA using the Mint cDNA synthesis kit, with priming by a TRBC-specific oligonucleotide. Following uracil-DNA glycosylase treatment, a first 18-cycle PCR with universal primers M1SS and BC2_uni_R was performed on all cDNA. On the study's bioinformatics: For normalization, 1 million high-quality reads, each with a distinct molecular identifier, were randomly selected from each sample. Instead of being binned into consensus sequences, reads with shared molecular identifiers were discarded. MiTCR, set to a Q25 quality threshold and the strictest error-elimination algorithm, was used for CDR3 identification, clonotype clustering and error correction. A nonparametric unseen species model with Euler transformation was used to estimate a lower bound on total TCR beta diversity. In TCRdb, the public reads were trimmed at Q25 with fastp and aligned with MiXCR, with productive beta chains retained. Every CDR3 protein is listed once, alongside the most common genes and DNA of its rows. It is TCRdb's table, rather than the study itself, that gives the V and J calls and clone size. The sample data list 1.5 million to 2 million distinct CDR3 sequences, and about 49% of these were observed just once. The ten largest clones add up to approximately 2.1% of the sample.

The donors were 40 or so Caucasian individuals from Russia, aged roughly 6 to 90 years, who were systemically healthy. Around 10 milliliters of peripheral blood were collected from each donor into EDTA-treated Vacutainer tubes. Ficoll-Paque density-gradient centrifugation was used to isolate PBMCs, with at least 6 million per sample. Total RNA was extracted from PBMCs with Trizol reagent, with at least 6 micrograms obtained per sample. For every donor, an aliquot of PBMCs went through flow cytometry to measure the percentages of naive CD45RAhigh/CD27high T cells. This clonotype originated in a woman aged 40-49 years in good health. The sample comprised blood. The V gene is TRBV10-2 and the J gene is TRBJ1-4; the D gene cannot be resolved reliably. The DNA reads as follows: TGCGCCAGCAGTAAAAACTCAGGTTCGGCTAATGAAAAACTGTTTTTT. Its translation reads: CASSKNSGSANEKLFF.